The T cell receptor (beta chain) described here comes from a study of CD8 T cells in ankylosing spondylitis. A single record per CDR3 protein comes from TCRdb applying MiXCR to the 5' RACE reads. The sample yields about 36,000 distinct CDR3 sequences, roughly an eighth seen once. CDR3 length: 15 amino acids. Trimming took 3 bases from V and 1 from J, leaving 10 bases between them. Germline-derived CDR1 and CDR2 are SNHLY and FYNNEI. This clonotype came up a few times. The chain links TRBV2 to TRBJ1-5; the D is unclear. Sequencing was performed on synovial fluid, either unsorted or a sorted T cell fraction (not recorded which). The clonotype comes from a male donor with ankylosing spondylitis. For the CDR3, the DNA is TGTGCCAGCAGTGAGTTTCTAATGAGCAATCAGCCCCAGCATTTT. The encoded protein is CASSEFLMSNQPQHF.